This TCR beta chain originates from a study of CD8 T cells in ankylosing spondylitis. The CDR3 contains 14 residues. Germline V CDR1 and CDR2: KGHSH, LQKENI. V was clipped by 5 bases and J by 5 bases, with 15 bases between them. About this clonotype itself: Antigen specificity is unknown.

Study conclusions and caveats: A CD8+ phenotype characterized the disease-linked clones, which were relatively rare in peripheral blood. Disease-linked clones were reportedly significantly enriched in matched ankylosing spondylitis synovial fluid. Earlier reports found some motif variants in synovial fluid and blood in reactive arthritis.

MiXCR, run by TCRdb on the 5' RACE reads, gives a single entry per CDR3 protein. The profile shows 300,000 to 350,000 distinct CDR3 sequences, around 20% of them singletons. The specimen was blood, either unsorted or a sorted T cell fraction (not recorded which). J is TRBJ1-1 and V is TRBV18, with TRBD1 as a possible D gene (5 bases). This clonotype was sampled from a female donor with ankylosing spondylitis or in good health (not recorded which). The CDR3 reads CASSSSGGRTEAFF. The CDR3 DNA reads TGTGCCAGCTCATCAAGTGGGGGGAGGACTGAAGCTTTCTTT.